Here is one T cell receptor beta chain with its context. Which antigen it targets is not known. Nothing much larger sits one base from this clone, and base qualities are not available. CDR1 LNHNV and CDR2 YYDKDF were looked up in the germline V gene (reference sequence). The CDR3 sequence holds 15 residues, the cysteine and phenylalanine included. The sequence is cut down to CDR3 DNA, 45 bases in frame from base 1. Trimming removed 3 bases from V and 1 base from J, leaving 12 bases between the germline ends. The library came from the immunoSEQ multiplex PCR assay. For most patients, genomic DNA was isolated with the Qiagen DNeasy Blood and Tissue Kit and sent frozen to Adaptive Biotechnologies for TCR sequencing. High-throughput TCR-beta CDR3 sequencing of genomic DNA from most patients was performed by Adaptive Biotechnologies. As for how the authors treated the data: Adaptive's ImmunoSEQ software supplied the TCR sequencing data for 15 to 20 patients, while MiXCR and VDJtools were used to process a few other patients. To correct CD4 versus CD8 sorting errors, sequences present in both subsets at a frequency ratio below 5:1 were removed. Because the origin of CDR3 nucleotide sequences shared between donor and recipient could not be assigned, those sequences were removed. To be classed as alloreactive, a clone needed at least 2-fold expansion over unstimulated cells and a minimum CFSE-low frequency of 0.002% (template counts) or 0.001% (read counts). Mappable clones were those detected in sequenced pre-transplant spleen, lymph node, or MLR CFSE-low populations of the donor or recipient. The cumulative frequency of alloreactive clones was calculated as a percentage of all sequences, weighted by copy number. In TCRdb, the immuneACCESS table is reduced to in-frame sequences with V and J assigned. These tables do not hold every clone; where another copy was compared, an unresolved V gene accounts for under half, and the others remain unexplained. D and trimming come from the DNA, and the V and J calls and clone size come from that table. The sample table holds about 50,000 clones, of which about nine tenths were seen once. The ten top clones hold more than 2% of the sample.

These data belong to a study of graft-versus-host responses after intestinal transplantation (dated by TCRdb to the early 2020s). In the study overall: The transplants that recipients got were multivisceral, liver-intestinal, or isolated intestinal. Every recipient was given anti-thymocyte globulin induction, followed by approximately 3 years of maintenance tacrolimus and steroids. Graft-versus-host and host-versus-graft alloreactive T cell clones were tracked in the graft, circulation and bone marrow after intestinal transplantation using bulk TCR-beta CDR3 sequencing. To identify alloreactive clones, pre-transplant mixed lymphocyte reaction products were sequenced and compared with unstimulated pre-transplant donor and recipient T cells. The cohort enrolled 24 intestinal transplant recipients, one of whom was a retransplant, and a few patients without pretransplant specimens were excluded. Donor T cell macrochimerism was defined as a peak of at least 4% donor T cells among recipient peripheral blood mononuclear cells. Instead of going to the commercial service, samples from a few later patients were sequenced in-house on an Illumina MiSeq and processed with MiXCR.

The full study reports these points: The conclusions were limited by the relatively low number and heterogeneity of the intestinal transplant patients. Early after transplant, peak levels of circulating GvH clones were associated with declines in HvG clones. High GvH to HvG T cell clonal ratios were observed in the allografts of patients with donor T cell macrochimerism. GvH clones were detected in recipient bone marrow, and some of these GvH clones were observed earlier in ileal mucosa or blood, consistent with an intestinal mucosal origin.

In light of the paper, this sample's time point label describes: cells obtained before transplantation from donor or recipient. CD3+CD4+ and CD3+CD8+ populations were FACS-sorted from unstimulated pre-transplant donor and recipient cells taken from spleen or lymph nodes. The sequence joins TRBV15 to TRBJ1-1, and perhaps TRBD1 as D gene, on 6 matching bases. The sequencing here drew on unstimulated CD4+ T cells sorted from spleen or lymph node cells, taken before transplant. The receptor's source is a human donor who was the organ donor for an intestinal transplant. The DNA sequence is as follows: TGTGCCACCAGCAGCCCTCAGGGGCCGAACACTGAAGCTTTCTTT. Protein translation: CATSSPQGPNTEAFF.